This T cell receptor (beta chain) was retrieved from a study of blood T cell repertoires in COVID-19. CDR1 and CDR2 from the germline V gene are MDHEN and SYDVKM. CDR3 length: 15 residues. V trimming: 7 bases; J trimming: 1 base; junction bases outside the gene matches: 5. Produced via immunoSEQ multiplex PCR; TCRdb's table is partial and in-frame only. The sample contains 28,000 or so clones, approximately 86% of which appear only once. This chain connects TRBV28 to TRBJ2-3; 10 nucleotides line up with TRBD2. The origin of this receptor is a man aged 55 to 70 with COVID-19, enrolled during active disease. Sequencing input: peripheral blood. In nucleotides, the CDR3 is TGTGCCAGCACATTAGCGGGAGGTGGCACAGATACGCAGTATTTT. Amino acids: CASTLAGGGTDTQYF.